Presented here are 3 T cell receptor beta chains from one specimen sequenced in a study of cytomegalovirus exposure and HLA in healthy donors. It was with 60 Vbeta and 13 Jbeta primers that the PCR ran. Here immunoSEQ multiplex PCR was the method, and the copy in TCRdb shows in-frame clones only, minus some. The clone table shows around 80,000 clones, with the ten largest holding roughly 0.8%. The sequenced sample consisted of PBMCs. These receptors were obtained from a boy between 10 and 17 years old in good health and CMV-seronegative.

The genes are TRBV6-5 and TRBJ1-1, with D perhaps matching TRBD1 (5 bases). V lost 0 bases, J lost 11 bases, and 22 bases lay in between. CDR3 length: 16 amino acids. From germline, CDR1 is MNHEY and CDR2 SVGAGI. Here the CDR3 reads CASSYSGTLVSVSAFF. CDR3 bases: TGTGCCAGCAGTTACTCGGGGACTCTAGTCTCCGTGTCGGCTTTCTTT.

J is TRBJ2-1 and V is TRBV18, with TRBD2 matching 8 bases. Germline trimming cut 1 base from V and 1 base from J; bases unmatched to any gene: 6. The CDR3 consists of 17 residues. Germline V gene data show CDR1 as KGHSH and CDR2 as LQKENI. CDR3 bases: TGTGCCAGCTCACCACTGAGCGGGGGAAGTTCCTACAATGAGCAGTTCTTC. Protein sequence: CASSPLSGGSSYNEQFF.

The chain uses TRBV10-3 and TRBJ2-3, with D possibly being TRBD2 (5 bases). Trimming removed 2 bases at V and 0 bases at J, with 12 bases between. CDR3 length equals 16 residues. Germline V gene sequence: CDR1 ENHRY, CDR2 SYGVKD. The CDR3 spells CAISEGWTGSTDTQYF. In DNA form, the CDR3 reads TGTGCCATCAGTGAGGGCTGGACGGGGAGCACAGATACGCAGTATTTT.